The clone carrying this T cell receptor beta chain appeared a few times. The antigen remains undetermined. Libraries of TCR beta came from iRepertoire HTBI primers plus Arm-PCR of CDR3 regions. TCRdb fed the multiplex PCR reads into MiXCR, producing one record per CDR3 protein. The sample shows around 500,000 distinct CDR3 sequences, about 15% of them seen only once. Time point reported: newly diagnosed GD, antithyroid drugs for less than 3 months. With RNA extracted from PBMCs as input, the TCR library was made. The sample originates from a study of regulatory T cells in long-lasting Graves disease. Overall study findings and caveats: Segments TRBV28, TRBJ1-2 and TRBJ2-5 showed preferential usage in persistent disease.

Trimming stripped 6 bases from V and 6 bases from J, with 11 bases between. The germline V gene has CDR1 ENHRY and CDR2 SYGVKD. The CDR3 is 12 amino acids. The sample was also reused in another study, on T cells in Graves' hyperthyroidism and ophthalmopathy. This second study notes: First-round RT-PCR of the TCR CDR3 relied on the HTBI primer set.

This material consisted of peripheral blood mononuclear cells (PBMCs), taken at new diagnosis, from a patient treated with antithyroid drugs. The clonotype originates from a woman aged 35-60 years with Graves disease. The gene calls are TRBV10-3 and TRBJ1-1, with D unresolved. The CDR3 bases are TGTGCCATCAGAGGGAGAGGGCCTGAAGCTTTCTTT. Its protein product is CAIRGRGPEAFF.